The 12 T cell receptor beta chains given below trace back to one sample, sequenced in a study of blood T cell repertoires in COVID-19. Produced via immunoSEQ multiplex PCR; TCRdb's table is partial and in-frame only. The profile shows fewer than 200,000 clones, 65% to 90% of them singletons. The sample taken for sequencing was peripheral blood. Receptors were obtained from a man in his fifties or sixties with active or convalescent COVID-19.

For this clone: Other DNA sequences of this sample code for an identical CDR3. This sequence joins TRBV7-2 and TRBJ2-5, with TRBD1 identical over 9 bases. Germline V gives CDR1 SGHTA, CDR2 FQGNSA. The CDR3 loop spans 15 amino acids. J was trimmed by 5 bases and V by 0 bases; bases with no gene match: 4. The CDR3 protein is CASSLADRGGETQYF. The CDR3 DNA is TGTGCCAGCAGCTTAGCCGACAGGGGGGGGGAGACCCAGTACTTC.

The rearrangement joins TRBV11-3 to TRBJ2-7; D is perhaps TRBD2 (6 bases). The CDR3 length is 14 residues. V lost 6 bases, J lost 7 bases, and 19 bases lay in between. Germline values: CDR1 SGHNT, CDR2 YENEEA. In nucleotides, the CDR3 is TGTGCCAGCAGTCAGTCTGCGGCTAGCGTGGAGCAGTACTTC. It translates to CASSQSAASVEQYF. The complete variable domain, with remaining parts taken from reference TRBV11-3 and TRBJ2-7, reads EAGVVQSPRYKIIEKKQPVAFWCNPISGHNTLYWYLQNLGQGPELLIRYENEEAVDDSQLPKDRFSAERLKGVDSTLKIQPAELGDSAVYLCASSQSAASVEQYFGPGTRLTVT.

The chain uses TRBV11-2 and TRBJ1-4, with D tentatively TRBD1 (6 bases). Between the trimmed V and J ends, which lost 5 bases and 8 bases, there was a span of 12 bases. The CDR3 runs 13 residues. Germline loops: CDR1 SGHAT, CDR2 FQNNGV. In nucleotides, the CDR3 is TGTGCCAGCAGCACAGGGATGGCCGAAAAACTGTTTTTT. Its protein is CASSTGMAEKLFF.

In its sample, this clone was seen a few times. The chain carries TRBV4-3 and TRBJ1-5, with 7 positions matching TRBD1. After removal of 0 bases from V and 5 bases from J, the junction contained 7 bases not matched to a gene. CDR1 and CDR2 from the germline V gene are LGHNA and YSLEER. This CDR3 is 16 amino acids long. The CDR3 region is CASSQDFGTDYQPQHF. In nucleotides, the CDR3 is TGCGCCAGCAGCCAAGATTTCGGGACAGACTATCAGCCCCAGCATTTT.

V and J are TRBV6-5 and TRBJ2-2; TRBD1 agrees at 9 bases. Germline-derived CDR1 and CDR2 are MNHEY and SVGAGI. The CDR3 spans 15 residues. V trimming: 2 bases; J trimming: 4 bases; junction bases outside the gene matches: 2. CDR3 nucleotides: TGTGCCAGCAGTTACGGGACAGGGAGCACCGGGGAGCTGTTTTTT. Translated, it gives CASSYGTGSTGELFF.

The chain combines TRBV5-6 with TRBJ2-5; maybe TRBD1 (6 bases). The V gene's germline CDR1 is SGHDT and CDR2 YYEEEE. The CDR3 length is 14 residues. The V end was cut by 0 bases, the J end by 3 bases, with 9 bases between. The CDR3 sequence is CASSLVDSKETQYF. The CDR3 DNA reads as TGTGCCAGCAGCTTGGTGGACAGCAAAGAGACCCAGTACTTC. Complete variable domain (other parts from reference TRBV5-6 and TRBJ2-5): DAGVTQSPTHLIKTRGQQVTLRCSPKSGHDTVSWYQQALGQGPQFIFQYYEEEERQRGNFPDRFSGHQFPNYSSELNVNALLLGDSALYLCASSLVDSKETQYFGPGTRLLVL.

This rearrangement joins TRBV5-4 to TRBJ2-2, with 7 nucleotides matching TRBD1. This CDR3 has 14 residues. Germline trimming cut 0 bases from V and 7 bases from J; bases unmatched to any gene: 3. CDR1 SGHNT and CDR2 YYREEE come from the germline V gene (reference sequence). CDR3 in amino acids: CASSLEGAIGELFF. The CDR3, as DNA: TGTGCCAGCAGCTTGGAGGGGGCAATCGGGGAGCTGTTTTTT.

The chain has TRBV2 and TRBJ2-7; 10 nucleotides line up with TRBD2. This CDR3 contains 16 residues. Germline CDR1 and CDR2: SNHLY and FYNNEI. Germline trimming cut 1 base from V and 4 bases from J; bases unmatched to any gene: 7. The CDR3 sequence: CASSEVGGSGRYEQYF. The DNA of the CDR3 is TGTGCCAGCAGTGAAGTAGGTGGTAGCGGGAGGTACGAGCAGTACTTC.

This clone has just a few counts. The V and J genes are TRBV30 and TRBJ1-2; perhaps TRBD1 as D (6 bases). Germline V CDR1 and CDR2: GTSNPN, SVGIG (reference sequence). The length of the CDR3 is 16 residues. Trimming removed 0 bases from V and 3 bases from J, with 17 bases in between. The CDR3 bases are TGTGCCTGGAGTGTACCCCAATACAGGGTGGACTATGGCTACACCTTC. Its translation is CAWSVPQYRVDYGYTF.

The chain couples TRBV11-2 to TRBJ2-2; D is uncertain. Trimming removed 2 bases from V and 6 bases from J, with 7 bases in between. The V gene's germline CDR1 is SGHAT and CDR2 FQNNGV. The CDR3 has 13 amino acids. DNA of the CDR3: TGTGCCAGCAGCTTATTGGGCTCCGGGGAGCTGTTTTTT. Its translation is CASSLLGSGELFF.

This chain uses TRBV19 with TRBJ2-7, with 10 bases that match TRBD2. The V gene's germline CDR1 is LNHDA and CDR2 SQIVND (reference sequence). The CDR3 spans 14 residues. V lost 7 bases and J lost 1; bases outside the gene matches: 4. The CDR3 coding sequence is TGTGCCAGTACCCCGGGACTAGCGTCCTACGAGCAGTACTTC. This sequence encodes CASTPGLASYEQYF.

J is TRBJ2-5 and V is TRBV2, with 8 positions matching TRBD2. Germline loops: CDR1 SNHLY, CDR2 FYNNEI. This CDR3 comprises 13 residues. With V trimmed by 8 bases and J by 4 bases, 6 bases remained unmatched. DNA of the CDR3: TGTGCCAGCCGGGGGGGAGGGGTAGAGACCCAGTACTTC. It translates to CASRGGGVETQYF.